The 27 T cell receptor beta chains in this list originate from one sample, sequenced in a study of blood T cell repertoires in COVID-19. The protocol was immunoSEQ multiplex PCR, while the TCRdb copy is restricted to in-frame clones and leaves out a portion. Here the sample spans under 350,000 clones, approximately 90% being singletons. Specimen: peripheral blood. The receptors come from a man in his forties with acute or convalescent COVID-19.

The chain employs TRBV5-4 and TRBJ1-1; D is possibly TRBD1 (5 bases). V was shortened by 4 bases and J by 6 bases, with 19 bases between the two germline ends. This CDR3 has 15 amino acids. Per germline, CDR1 SGHNT and CDR2 YYREEE (reference sequence). CDR3: CASSASKTGDPEAFF. The CDR3 DNA reads TGTGCCAGCAGCGCAAGTAAAACAGGAGATCCTGAAGCTTTCTTT. The full variable domain, its missing parts supplied by reference TRBV5-4 and TRBJ1-1, is ETGVTQSPTHLIKTRGQQVTLRCSSQSGHNTVSWYQQALGQGPQFIFQYYREEENGRGNFPPRFSGLQFPNYSSELNVNALELDDSALYLCASSASKTGDPEAFFGQGTRLTVV.

This sequence joins TRBV2 and TRBJ1-5, with D possibly being TRBD1 (5 bases). The V gene's germline CDR1 is SNHLY and CDR2 FYNNEI. Trimming stripped 6 bases from V and 7 bases from J, with 13 bases between. This CDR3 comprises 13 residues. The CDR3 here is CASSPPGGQPQHF. CDR3 bases: TGTGCCAGCAGCCCGCCGGGGGGGCAGCCCCAGCATTTT.

The chain uses TRBV7-7 and TRBJ2-1; weak D call: TRBD1 (5 bases). This CDR3 region has 12 residues. Germline V gives CDR1 SSHAT, CDR2 FNYEAQ (reference sequence). V was pared by 6 bases and J by 10 bases, with 13 bases between. The CDR3 nucleotides are TGTGCCAGCAGTCAAGGGGTGGGCGAGCAGTTCTTC. It encodes CASSQGVGEQFF.

The chain has TRBV7-3 and TRBJ1-6, with D unclear. This CDR3 spans 15 amino acids. Trimming shortened V by 2 bases and J by 7 bases, and 12 bases separated the two germline ends. The germline V gene encodes CDR1 SGHTA and CDR2 FQGTGA. The CDR3 region has the DNA TGTGCCAGCAGCTTATTAGGACGGGAAAATTCACCCCTCCACTTT. The encoded protein is CASSLLGRENSPLHF.

V gene TRBV11-3 combines with J gene TRBJ1-6, with 9 bases fitting TRBD1. Losses at the gene ends were 5 bases for V and 6 bases for J; bases not matched to a gene: 5. The CDR3 has 15 residues. The germline V gene encodes CDR1 SGHNT and CDR2 YENEEA. Here the CDR3 DNA reads TGTGCCAGCAGCCACGGACAGGGGCGTAATTCACCCCTCCACTTT. Protein product: CASSHGQGRNSPLHF.

This chain links TRBV2 with TRBJ1-5; tentatively, D is TRBD1 (5 bases). CDR1 is SNHLY and CDR2 is FYNNEI in the germline V gene. The V and J ends lost 7 bases and 0 bases respectively, with 10 bases between them. CDR3 length equals 14 residues. The DNA for the CDR3 is TGTGCCAGCACAGGACAAAATAGCAATCAGCCCCAGCATTTT. It codes for CASTGQNSNQPQHF.

The J gene is TRBJ1-2, the V gene TRBV6-5; D is unclear. Trimming stripped 6 bases from V and 5 bases from J, with 13 bases between. The CDR3 loop spans 13 amino acids. Germline V gene sequence: CDR1 MNHEY, CDR2 SVGAGI. The CDR3 here is CASRESRLYGYTF. Here the CDR3 DNA reads TGTGCCAGCAGAGAGAGTCGACTGTATGGCTACACCTTC.

The rearrangement uses TRBV2 and TRBJ2-3; D gene unclear. CDR1 SNHLY and CDR2 FYNNEI come from the germline V gene. Trimming shortened V by 7 bases and J by 5 bases, and 13 bases separated the two germline ends. This CDR3 region has 13 residues. The CDR3 DNA reads as TGTGCCAGCAATGCCTTAATGAGAGATACGCAGTATTTT. Translated, it gives CASNALMRDTQYF.

The chain combines TRBV5-1 with TRBJ2-2; TRBD2 aligns across 9 bases. This CDR3 comprises 16 residues. Trimming removed 0 bases from V and 7 bases from J; junction bases left unmatched: 7. Germline CDR1 and CDR2: SGHRS and YFSETQ. The CDR3 bases are TGCGCCAGCAGCTTGGATCGAGCGGGGGGAGGCGGGGAGCTGTTTTTT. Protein: CASSLDRAGGGGELFF.

The CDR3 DNA sequence: TGTGCCAGCAGCTTGAAGGGGGGGCCTAAGACTGAAGCTTTCTTT. Its protein product is CASSLKGGPKTEAFF. The chain has TRBV5-6 and TRBJ1-1; D might be TRBD1 (6 bases). Germline assignment: CDR1 SGHDT and CDR2 YYEEEE. The V end was cut by 1 base, the J end by 5 bases, with 15 bases between. CDR3 length: 15 residues.

The chain carries TRBV2 and TRBJ2-7; no clear D gene. CDR1 is SNHLY and CDR2 is FYNNEI in the germline V gene. V gave up 4 bases and J gave up 2 bases, with 12 bases separating them. CDR3 length: 14 residues. The CDR3 protein is CASSARTLAYEQYF. In nucleotides, the CDR3 is TGTGCCAGCAGTGCCCGTACCCTAGCCTACGAGCAGTACTTC.

J is TRBJ1-2 and V is TRBV19; TRBD1 might be the D (6 bases). CDR1 is LNHDA, CDR2 SQIVND, per germline (reference sequence). This CDR3 spans 13 amino acids. V was trimmed by 5 bases and J by 2 bases, leaving 9 bases between them. The CDR3 DNA sequence: TGTGCCAGTAGTTTCGGACAGAACTATGGCTACACCTTC. This encodes CASSFGQNYGYTF.

This clone was found a few times. The V gene is TRBV12-3 or TRBV12-4, the J gene TRBJ2-5; D is undetermined. The CDR3 has 12 residues. V was trimmed by 4 bases and J by 7 bases, leaving 10 bases between them. The CDR3 sequence is CASSSGGRTQYF. CDR3 nucleotide sequence: TGTGCCAGCAGTTCTGGCGGTCGGACCCAGTACTTC.

The chain links TRBV10-3 to TRBJ1-4; 7 bases map to TRBD1. The CDR3 extends over 12 amino acids. The germline V gene encodes CDR1 ENHRY and CDR2 SYGVKD. The ends lost 8 bases at V and 5 bases at J; junction bases unmatched: 2. Written as DNA, the CDR3 is TGTGCCATCGGGACAGACAATGAAAAACTGTTTTTT. Translation: CAIGTDNEKLFF.

This chain uses TRBV7-9 with TRBJ2-1; 9 bases agree with TRBD2. Germline assignment: CDR1 SEHNR and CDR2 FQNEAQ (reference sequence). V was pared by 5 bases and J by 1 base, with 9 bases of the junction left unmatched. The CDR3 is 17 residues long. The CDR3 DNA sequence: TGTGCCAGCAGCCCCCAGCGGGAGGTCCGGTCCTACAATGAGCAGTTCTTC. It translates to CASSPQREVRSYNEQFF. Combining the CDR3 with reference TRBV7-9 and TRBJ2-1 gives the whole variable domain DTGVSQNPRHKITKRGQNVTFRCDPISEHNRLYWYRQTLGQGPEFLTYFQNEAQLEKSRLLSDRFSAERPKGSFSTLEIQRTEQGDSAMYLCASSPQREVRSYNEQFFGPGTRLTVL.

This chain joins TRBV2 and TRBJ1-2, with D unresolved. V shed 7 bases and J shed 3 bases, with 6 bases lying between them. The germline V gene has CDR1 SNHLY and CDR2 FYNNEI. The CDR3 runs 11 residues. The CDR3 coding sequence is TGTGCCAGCATTTCGGACTATGGCTACACCTTC. The encoded protein is CASISDYGYTF.

V and J are TRBV3-1 (or the pseudogene TRBV3-2) and TRBJ1-2; D is unresolved. The germline V gene has CDR1 LGHDT and CDR2 YNNKEL (reference sequence). This CDR3 region has 13 residues. V shed 2 bases and J shed 5 bases, with 9 bases lying between them. CDR3 DNA sequence: TGTGCCAGCAGCCAAAGAGGGATATATGGCTACACCTTC. This sequence encodes CASSQRGIYGYTF.

The gene calls are TRBV4-1 and TRBJ2-1, with 12 nucleotides matching TRBD2. The J segment lost 4 bases and the V segment lost 4 bases, leaving 2 bases of the junction unmatched. This CDR3 comprises 15 residues. Germline values: CDR1 MGHRA, CDR2 YSYEKL. CDR3 bases: TGCGCCAGCAGCCTCACTAGCGGGGGGTACAATGAGCAGTTCTTC. It encodes CASSLTSGGYNEQFF.

The rearrangement links TRBV7-2 to TRBJ1-5, with 8 bases that match TRBD1. The J segment lost 2 bases and the V segment lost 5 bases, leaving 5 bases of the junction unmatched. The germline CDR1 and CDR2 sequences are SGHTA and FQGNSA. The CDR3 runs to 15 residues. CDR3 sequence: CASSPKTGGNQPQHF. The CDR3 bases are TGTGCCAGCAGCCCCAAGACAGGGGGCAATCAGCCCCAGCATTTT. The full variable domain, with the rest looked up from reference TRBV7-2 and TRBJ1-5, is GAGVSQSPSNKVTEKGKDVELRCDPISGHTALYWYRQSLGQGLEFLIYFQGNSAPDKSGLPSDRFSAERTGGSVSTLTIQRTQQEDSAVYLCASSPKTGGNQPQHFGDGTRLSIL.

The chain has TRBV2 and TRBJ2-7; 7 bases line up with TRBD2. The J segment lost 0 bases and the V segment lost 5 bases, leaving 7 bases of the junction unmatched. CDR1 and CDR2 (germline): SNHLY, FYNNEI. The CDR3 runs to 15 residues. The DNA of the CDR3 is TGTGCCAGCAGTATGGCGGGGGACTTCTCCTACGAGCAGTACTTC. Protein product: CASSMAGDFSYEQYF.

This clone occurred once. The chain couples TRBV3-1 (or the pseudogene TRBV3-2) to TRBJ1-2; D call uncertain. This CDR3 comprises 13 residues. Trimming shortened V by 1 base and J by 7 bases, and 10 bases separated the two germline ends. Looked up from germline, CDR1 is LGHDT and CDR2 is YNNKEL (reference sequence). For the CDR3, the DNA is TGTGCCAGCAGCCAAGGGGGAGACCCTGGCTACACCTTC. It specifies CASSQGGDPGYTF.

V and J are TRBV30 and TRBJ1-2; 10 bases match TRBD1. The CDR3 contains 14 residues. The V gene end was trimmed by 4 bases and the J gene end by 5 bases; junction bases not matched to a gene: 7. Germline-derived CDR1 and CDR2 are GTSNPN and SVGIG (reference sequence). The DNA of the CDR3 is TGTGCCTGGAACCCGACAGGGGGCGGGTATGGCTACACCTTC. Translating it yields CAWNPTGGGYGYTF.

The gene calls are TRBV11-2 and TRBJ1-1; D not certain. Germline V gene lookup returns CDR1 SGHAT and CDR2 FQNNGV. CDR3 length equals 15 residues. V was clipped by 5 bases and J by 4 bases, with 17 bases between them. CDR3 DNA: TGTGCCAGCAGCCCCGAATGGGGTGGAGGCACTGAAGCTTTCTTT. This sequence encodes CASSPEWGGGTEAFF. Supplemented by reference TRBV11-2 and TRBJ1-1, the full variable domain reads EAGVAQSPRYKIIEKRQSVAFWCNPISGHATLYWYQQILGQGPKLLIQFQNNGVVDDSQLPKDRFSAERLKGVDSTLKIQPAKLEDSAVYLCASSPEWGGGTEAFFGQGTRLTVV.

The chain joins TRBV3-1 (or the pseudogene TRBV3-2) to TRBJ1-6; no clear D gene. The CDR3 consists of 13 residues. Trimming left V 4 bases short and J 9 bases short, with 10 bases between. Germline V gives CDR1 LGHDT, CDR2 YNNKEL (reference sequence). The CDR3 protein is CASSPTSGSPLHF. DNA for the CDR3: TGTGCCAGCAGCCCAACGTCCGGTTCACCCCTCCACTTT.

The chain uses TRBV7-9 and TRBJ2-7; D gene ambiguous. In germline, CDR1 is SEHNR, CDR2 FQNEAQ (reference sequence). V was trimmed by 6 bases and J by 3 bases, leaving 12 bases between them. The CDR3 runs 13 residues. CDR3 amino acids: CASSPGSYYEQYF. In DNA, the CDR3 is TGTGCCAGCAGTCCTGGCTCTTACTACGAGCAGTACTTC.

The V call is TRBV24-1, the J call TRBJ2-1; TRBD1 matches at 9 bases. Germline CDR1 is KGHDR and CDR2 is SFDVKD. The length of the CDR3 is 15 residues. Germline trimming cut 4 bases from V and 6 bases from J; bases unmatched to any gene: 6. The CDR3 loop is CATSEAGQGVNEQFF. As DNA, the CDR3 is TGTGCCACCAGTGAGGCGGGACAGGGAGTCAATGAGCAGTTCTTC.

The chain recombines TRBV6-5 with TRBJ1-2, with TRBD1 matching over 8 bases. The trim removed 6 bases at V and 14 bases at J, leaving 17 bases unmatched. This CDR3 is built from 14 residues. Germline-derived CDR1 and CDR2 are MNHEY and SVGAGI. CDR3 region: CASRERGQALPWTF. CDR3 nucleotide sequence: TGTGCCAGCAGGGAGAGGGGACAGGCACTTCCGTGGACCTTC.